The source of this T cell receptor beta chain is a study of PD-1 blockade in classical Hodgkin lymphoma. Patients all relapsed after autologous stem cell transplantation, and there was variation in brentuximab vedotin exposure. Here immunoSEQ multiplex PCR was the method, and the copy in TCRdb shows in-frame clones only, minus some. The sample contains about 97,000 clones, around 80% of which appear only once. Note on this clone: Its antigen is not identified.

Study observations and caveats: Complete responders' baseline diversity resembled that of newly diagnosed patients. Reports described newly diagnosed patients as having lower baseline TCR diversity than healthy donors.

This CDR3 has 17 amino acids. After removal of 4 bases from V and 0 bases from J, the junction contained 10 bases not matched to a gene. Germline CDR1 is SGHRS and CDR2 is YFSETQ. The V and J genes are TRBV5-1 and TRBJ2-3, with 8 bases matching TRBD2. The source was peripheral blood mononuclear cells (PBMCs), collected at baseline. The TCR was taken from a human donor with classical Hodgkin lymphoma. CDR3 residues: CASSGEGSGTSTDTQYF. DNA of the CDR3: TGCGCCAGCAGCGGAGAAGGTAGCGGGACCAGCACAGATACGCAGTATTTT.